These T cell receptor beta chains were read from a single sample in a study of vaccination effects on CD4 cells after COVID-19. Repertoires were generated with immunoSEQ multiplex PCR, while TCRdb's copy carries only in-frame clones and drops some. The sample lists about 54,000 clones; 70% were seen once. The antigens these receptors bind are not known. This material consisted of CD4+ T cells from PBMCs cultured with SARS-CoV-2 spike peptides, taken before COVID-19 vaccination. The receptors here all came from a human donor who received a COVID-19 vaccine. CDR3s include the opening cysteine and the closing phenylalanine or tryptophan. The D gene is left open where the match is weak. Size values are once, few and many counts, or a class for expanded clones, and some rows have none.

j_gene,abundance,d_gene,v_gene,CDR3nt,CDR3aa
TRBJ2-5,.,TRBD2,TRBV4-2,TGTGCCAGCAGCCAAACGGGCGGGGGGCGCGGGGAGACCCAGTACTTC,CASSQTGGGRGETQYF
TRBJ1-5,few,.,TRBV7-2,TGTGCCAGCAGCGTCGACAGTCCGGGTCAGCCCCAGCATTTT,CASSVDSPGQPQHF
TRBJ2-7,.,TRBD2,TRBV27,TGTGCCAGCAAAAAGGCTAGCGGGATGACCTACGAGCAGTACTTC,CASKKASGMTYEQYF
TRBJ1-3,few,TRBD1,TRBV2,TGTGCCAGCAGCCCAAGGGACAGCAGTCGAAACACCATATATTTT,CASSPRDSSRNTIYF
TRBJ2-1,.,TRBD1,TRBV6-5,TGTGCCAGCAGTCCTACGGGACAGCATTACAATGAGCAGTTCTTC,CASSPTGQHYNEQFF
TRBJ2-6,.,.,TRBV2,TGTGCCAGCAGCAACAGGGAGTCTGGGGCCAACGTCCTGACTTTC,CASSNRESGANVLTF
TRBJ2-7,.,TRBD1,TRBV11-1,TGTGCCAGCAGCTTCGGGACAGGGGGCTCCTACGAGCAGTACTTC,CASSFGTGGSYEQYF
TRBJ2-2,.,TRBD1,TRBV19,TGTGCCAGTCGGGAACCGGGACAGCCCACCGGGGAGCTGTTTTTT,CASREPGQPTGELFF
TRBJ2-1,.,.,TRBV6-1,TGTGCCAGCAGTGAAGGCGGCTCCTACAATGAGCAGTTCTTC,CASSEGGSYNEQFF
TRBJ2-1,once,TRBD2,TRBV7-8,TGTGCCAGCAGCTCCGAACTAGCGGGAGGCTACAATGAGCAGTTCTTC,CASSSELAGGYNEQFF
TRBJ2-2,.,TRBD2,TRBV19,TGTGCCAGTCGGACTAGCGGGGAGCTGTTTTTT,CASRTSGELFF
TRBJ2-1,few,TRBD2,TRBV3-1/TRBV3-2,TGTGCCAGCAGCCCCCCCGCGGGACTACTTAATGAGCAGTTCTTC,CASSPPAGLLNEQFF
TRBJ1-5,.,.,TRBV19,TGTGCCAGTAGTAGTCTACTCTATAGCAATCAGCCCCAGCATTTT,CASSSLLYSNQPQHF
TRBJ1-1,few,TRBD1,TRBV6-5,TGTGCCAGCAGCCTCGACAGGGGGGACACTGAAGCTTTCTTT,CASSLDRGDTEAFF
TRBJ1-1,.,.,TRBV10-2,TGCGCCAGCAGAGACGGACATACTAACACTGAAGCTTTCTTT,CASRDGHTNTEAFF
TRBJ2-1,.,.,TRBV11-2,TGTGCCAGCAGCTTAGAGGGGAGCCCCTACAATGAGCAGTTCTTC,CASSLEGSPYNEQFF
TRBJ1-2,few,TRBD1,TRBV27,TGTGCCAGCAGTGTGCAGGGGGGTCACTATGGCTACACCTTC,CASSVQGGHYGYTF
TRBJ2-2,.,.,TRBV5-4,TGTGCCAGCAGCTTGGGGGCAGGGTCAAACACCGGGGAGCTGTTTTTT,CASSLGAGSNTGELFF
TRBJ1-3,.,.,TRBV19,TGTGCCAGTACTTCGTCTCAAGTAGGAAACACCATATATTTT,CASTSSQVGNTIYF
TRBJ2-1,few,.,TRBV11-2,TGTGCCAGCAGCCCCTCAATCAATGAGCAGTTCTTC,CASSPSINEQFF
TRBJ1-2,.,.,TRBV5-4,TGTGCCAGCAGCGTGGACAAAGCTAACTATGGCTACACCTTC,CASSVDKANYGYTF
TRBJ1-2,.,.,TRBV28,TGTGCCAGCAGTTTTGAGGGGGAGAGCAGTGGCTACACCTTC,CASSFEGESSGYTF
TRBJ2-5,.,.,TRBV5-6,TGTGCCAGCAGCTTAAAGGGTTCCGAGACCCAGTACTTC,CASSLKGSETQYF
TRBJ1-5,.,TRBD1,TRBV30,TGTGCCCTCTCAGGGGGCCCAAATCAGCCCCAGCATTTT,CALSGGPNQPQHF
TRBJ1-2,.,.,TRBV12-3/TRBV12-4,TGTGCCAGCACCCCGGACCTCCCCTATGGCTACACCTTC,CASTPDLPYGYTF
TRBJ2-7,.,TRBD2,TRBV4-1,TGCGCCAGCAGCTCAATGACTAGCGGGTTACACGAGCAGTACTTC,CASSSMTSGLHEQYF
TRBJ2-5,.,TRBD2,TRBV5-1,TGCGCCAGCAGCTGGGGGACTAGCGGATTTCAAGAGACCCAGTACTTC,CASSWGTSGFQETQYF
TRBJ1-2,.,.,TRBV4-1,TGCGCCAGCAGCCAAGAAAACAGCTGGGGTGGCTACACCTTC,CASSQENSWGGYTF
TRBJ1-2,.,.,TRBV6-2/TRBV6-3,TGTGCCAGCAGCCGCACGTCGGGTGACTATGGCTACACCTTC,CASSRTSGDYGYTF
TRBJ2-2,.,TRBD1,TRBV28,TGTGCCAGCACCCAACGGGGGACAGGGTACACCGGGGAGCTGTTTTTT,CASTQRGTGYTGELFF
TRBJ1-1,.,TRBD1,TRBV18,TGTGCCAGCTCAGCAACAGGGGTGAACACTGAAGCTTTCTTT,CASSATGVNTEAFF
TRBJ1-5,few,.,TRBV10-3,TGTGCCATCAGTTCTGGGGGAAGCAATCAGCCCCAGCATTTT,CAISSGGSNQPQHF
TRBJ2-2,once,.,TRBV10-1,TGCGCCAGCAGTGAAGAGGGGGGAAAACCGGTAAACACCGGGGAGCTGTTTTTT,CASSEEGGKPVNTGELFF
TRBJ1-5,few,.,TRBV28,TGTGCCAGCAGTCCAGAGTGGGGCGCGGCTGGTCAGCCCCAGCATTTT,CASSPEWGAAGQPQHF
TRBJ1-2,.,.,TRBV20-1,TGCAGTGCTGGACTAAACGGTGGCTACACCTTC,CSAGLNGGYTF
TRBJ1-6,.,.,TRBV7-2,TGTGCCAGCAGCTTAGGGAAGTCGGGGAATTCACCCCTCCACTTT,CASSLGKSGNSPLHF
TRBJ1-1,.,TRBD1,TRBV11-2,TGTGCCAGCAGCTTAGTCAGGGGGCAGAACACTGAAGCTTTCTTT,CASSLVRGQNTEAFF
TRBJ1-5,.,.,TRBV6-1,TGTGCCAGCAGTGAATTGGGGCCCAATCAGCCCCAGCATTTT,CASSELGPNQPQHF